In its sample, the clone carrying this T cell receptor beta chain was seen a few times. What it recognizes is unknown. The data belong to a study of regulatory T cells in long-lasting Graves disease. General study findings and limits: Preferential use of TRBV28, TRBJ1-2 and TRBJ2-5 was seen in persistent disease.

Time point indicated: newly diagnosed GD, antithyroid drugs for less than 3 months. Scientists built the TCR library using RNA that was extracted from PBMCs. Germline loops: CDR1 SEHNR, CDR2 FQNEAQ (reference sequence). This CDR3 is 17 amino acids long. V was pared by 6 bases and J by 10 bases, with 28 bases between. Sequencing libraries for TCR beta were prepared with iRepertoire HTBI primers and Arm-PCR of CDR3 regions. In the authors' methods: Identified segments across samples numbered 55 to 70 TRBV and more than 12 TRBJ. One entry per CDR3 protein results from TCRdb running MiXCR on the multiplex PCR reads. In this record, the V and J calls reflect TCRdb's handling and not the investigators' own analysis. The sample shows under 450,000 distinct CDR3 sequences, 12% of them seen only once. This sample also belongs to another study, concerning T cells in Graves' hyperthyroidism and ophthalmopathy. As reported in that work: Researchers ran a first-round RT-PCR on the TCR CDR3 using the HTBI primer set.

The specimen was peripheral blood mononuclear cells (PBMCs), collected at new diagnosis, from a patient treated with antithyroid drugs. The gene calls are TRBV7-9 and TRBJ2-1; D may be TRBD2 (7 bases). The sequence came from a woman aged 18-29 years with Graves disease. The CDR3 reads CASSSREGGYPGGEQFF. CDR3 DNA: TGTGCCAGCAGTTCCCGAGAGGGGGGGTACCCTGGGGGGGAGCAGTTCTTC.